This T cell receptor (beta chain) was sequenced in a study of long-term antiretroviral therapy in people with HIV (dated by TCRdb to 2022 to 2024). Study-level background: The earliest samples were collected roughly a decade before the 2015 WHO recommendation for immediate ART, at a time when ART was usually postponed until CD4 counts fell. A retrospective serial study tested whether changes in peripheral blood TRB repertoire composition and diversity were associated with ART initiation and durable HIV suppression. A total of 192 cryopreserved PBMC samples came from 25 to 35 adults with confirmed HIV infection and were collected serially over a mean of roughly six years (range 1-12). About 35% of the 30 participants with HIV were female. Test extractions of a monoclonal T-cell line alongside fewer than 40 polyclonal samples showed no cross-contamination during QIAcube processing. Study-level results and caveats: Because pre-ART samples had limited cell numbers, unsorted PBMC were profiled rather than sorted CD4+ and CD8+ T cells. A significant increase in TRB diversity was found to be associated with ART initiation, although TRB diversity was observed to remain significantly below that of transplant donor controls even after long-term ART. No data were available on ART adherence, viral resistance or therapy changes, limiting inferences about post-ART repertoire changes. Since PBMC availability was limited, sequencing covered only the TCR beta chain, with no alpha chain pairing. CDR3 length ranges in HIV repertoires were narrower than in controls, and network structure suggested an antigen-experienced repertoire with only a slight naive shift after ART. The samples span the years 2004 to 2017, and the ART regimens used at that time may not be as effective as current regimens. Expanded TRB clones identified before ART initiation dominated the repertoire at all time points, although this dominance fluctuated and declined in many PLHIV after ART.

In regard to this clone: Its antigen remains undetermined. Base qualities are not recorded, but no much larger clone differs from it by a single base.

The CDR3, from cysteine to phenylalanine, totals 13 residues. Just the 39-base CDR3 DNA is kept, in frame starting at base 1. V lost 11 bases and J lost 7 bases, and the count of bases not matched to a germline gene is 10. The germline V gene provides CDR1 ENHRY and CDR2 SYGVKD. The immunoSEQ hsTCRB v3.0 assay was used at survey level resolution to sequence the TRB variable region. The target sequencing depth for TRB was roughly 40,000-50,000 T-cell genomes per sample. TRB libraries were pooled and sequenced on an Illumina MiSeq using a v3 150-cycle kit. In the source study's methods: Repertoire analysis was run in R within a reproducible Nextflow workflow that covered QC, data transformation and analysis. LymphoSeq2, an R package for exploring AIRR-Seq data, was used to implement custom analyses. A few samples that yielded fewer than 5000 total TRB sequences were excluded, so that approximately 170 HIV repertoires were analyzed. Among the approximately 190 retained HIV repertoires, more than 55 were collected before ART initiation and roughly 130 after ART initiation. Repertoires were downsampled to 5000 TRB nucleotide sequences, and summary statistics were averaged over 100 downsampling iterations. Only TRB sequences with CDR3 regions of at least seven amino acids were retained for analysis. Diversity was measured with a Shannon entropy-derived clonality score and the Gini coefficient. Repertoire networks linked the top 5000 CDR3 amino acid sequences whenever two sequences differed by an edit distance of one. For TRB CDR3 amino acid sequences, GLIPH2 was used to predict antigen specificity groups and MHC restriction. Known CMV, EBV, HIV or tissue antigen associations were flagged by matching CDR3 amino acid sequences against VDJdb and McPAS-TCR. Pre-ART, post-ART and control groups were compared with Wilcoxon signed-rank tests and Holm-Bonferroni correction. Entries here come from immuneACCESS through TCRdb and include only in-frame sequences with V and J called. Some clones fail to appear in such tables; in the studies checked, an unresolved V gene covers under half of the shortfall, and the cause of the remainder is unknown. D and trimming were read from the DNA, whereas the V and J calls and clone size are those reported in that table. This sample gives 34,000 or so clones in total; 82% of them show up just once. Approximately 6.1% of the sample goes to the ten largest clones.

Participants were included only if at least one PBMC sample before ART initiation and at least two post-ART samples were available. All participants with HIV were treated in the United States of America. Before DNA extraction, cryopreserved samples of about 0.9-11 million PBMC were thawed and then washed. At the time of the earliest PBMC sample, participants with HIV were aged between 23 and 54 years. Each participant contributed PBMC samples from 1-4 timepoints before ART initiation and 2-8 timepoints after ART initiation, with a median of 7 samples. For every participant, serial HIV viral load, CD4+ T-cell count, ART history and demographic data were obtained. Genomic DNA was extracted from unsorted PBMC with a Qiagen kit on a QIAcube, processed in batches of 12 samples.

Sequencing was performed on unsorted PBMCs, taken 0.6 years after starting antiretroviral therapy. Recombination connected TRBV10-3 to TRBJ2-1, and 8 junctional nucleotides match TRBD2. The TCR sequence derives from a man aged 18 to 35 with HIV. The CDR3 region: CAAREGPANEQFF. Here is the DNA: TGTGCCGCACGGGAGGGCCCCGCGAATGAGCAGTTCTTC.